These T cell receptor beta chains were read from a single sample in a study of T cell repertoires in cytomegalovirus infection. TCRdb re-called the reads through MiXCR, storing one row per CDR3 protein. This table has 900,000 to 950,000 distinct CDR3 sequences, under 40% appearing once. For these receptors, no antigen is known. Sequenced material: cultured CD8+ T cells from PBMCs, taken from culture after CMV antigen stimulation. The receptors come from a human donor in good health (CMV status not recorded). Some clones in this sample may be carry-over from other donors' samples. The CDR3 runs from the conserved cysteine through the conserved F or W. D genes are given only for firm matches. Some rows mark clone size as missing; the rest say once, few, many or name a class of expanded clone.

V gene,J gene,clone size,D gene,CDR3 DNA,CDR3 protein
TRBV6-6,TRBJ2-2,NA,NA,TGTGCCAGCAGTTACTCAGGGTGGGCCGGGGAGCTGTTTTTT,CASSYSGWAGELFF
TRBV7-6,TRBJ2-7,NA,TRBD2,TGTGCCAGCAGCTTATCTCGGGGGGGGGACGAGCAGTACTTC,CASSLSRGGDEQYF
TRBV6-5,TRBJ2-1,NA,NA,TGTGCCAGCAGTTACTCGATACCAGCGGCCCATGAGCAGTTCTTC,CASSYSIPAAHEQFF
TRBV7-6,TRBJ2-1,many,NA,TGTGCCAGCAGCTTAGGGGCGGACCCCCGTTCGGAGCAGTTCTTC,CASSLGADPRSEQFF
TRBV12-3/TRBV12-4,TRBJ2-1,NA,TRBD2,TGTGCCACGGGACTAGCCAATGAGCAGTTCTTC,CATGLANEQFF
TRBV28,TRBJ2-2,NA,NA,TGTGCCAGCAGTTTCGTTGGGCCCGGGGAGCTGTTTTTT,CASSFVGPGELFF
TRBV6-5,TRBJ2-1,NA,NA,TGTGCCAGCAGTTCCCCGGGGGTCTACAATGAGCAGTTCTTC,CASSSPGVYNEQFF
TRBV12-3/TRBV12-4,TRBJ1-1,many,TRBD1,TGTGCCAGCAGTTTGTTACAGGGGGCCACTGAAGCTTTCTTT,CASSLLQGATEAFF
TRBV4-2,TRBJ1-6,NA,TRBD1,TGTGCCAGCAGCCAAGGACAGGGGACTTCACCCCTCCACTTT,CASSQGQGTSPLHF
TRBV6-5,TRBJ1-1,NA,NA,TGTGCCAGCAGTTTGTGGCAGTTGAACACTGAAGCTTTCTTT,CASSLWQLNTEAFF
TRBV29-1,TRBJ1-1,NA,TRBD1,TGCAGCGCCGGGACAGGGGGTGTGAACACTGAAGCTTTCTTT,CSAGTGGVNTEAFF
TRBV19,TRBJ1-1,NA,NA,TGTGCCACCGAGCCATCGGTCGGGAACACTGAAGCTTTCTTT,CATEPSVGNTEAFF
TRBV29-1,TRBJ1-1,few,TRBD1,TGCAGCGTTGAAGCGGAGGGGGCGCCTGAAGCTTTCTTT,CSVEAEGAPEAFF
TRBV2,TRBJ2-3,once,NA,TGTGCCAGCAGTGAACTGGGGGGGCCCGACAGGGATACGCAGTATTTT,CASSELGGPDRDTQYF
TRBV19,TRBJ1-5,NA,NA,TGTGCCAGTAGTATAGATCCCGATCAGCCCCAGCATTTT,CASSIDPDQPQHF
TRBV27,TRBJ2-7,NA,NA,TGTGCCAGCAGTTACACCGGGACCAGCATTTACGAGCAGTACTTC,CASSYTGTSIYEQYF
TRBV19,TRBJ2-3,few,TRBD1,TGTGCCAGTAGTGGACAGGGGGCTAGCACAGATACGCAGTATTTT,CASSGQGASTDTQYF
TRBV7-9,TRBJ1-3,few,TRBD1,TGTGCCAGCAGCGCCCTGACAGGGGGCTACCCTGGAAACACCATATATTTT,CASSALTGGYPGNTIYF
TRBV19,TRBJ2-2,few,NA,TGTGCCAGTAGTCCCCGCACAGGGCACGCCGGGGAGCTGTTTTTT,CASSPRTGHAGELFF
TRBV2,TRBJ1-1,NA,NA,TGTGCCAGCAGTGAGGGCAGGGTCTCTGAAGCTTTCTTT,CASSEGRVSEAFF
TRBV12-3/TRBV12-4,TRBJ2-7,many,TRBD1,TGTGCCAGCAGTTTACCAGGGGGCGGTTACGAGCAGTACTTC,CASSLPGGGYEQYF
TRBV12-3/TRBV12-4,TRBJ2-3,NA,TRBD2,TGTGCCAGCAACTTGTTACTAGCGGGGGGCGCGGATACGCAGTATTTT,CASNLLLAGGADTQYF
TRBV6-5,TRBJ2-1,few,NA,TGTGCCAGCAGTTACACCGACGGGTACAATGAGCAGTTCTTC,CASSYTDGYNEQFF
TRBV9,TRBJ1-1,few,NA,TGTGCCAGCGGTACAGCCGCCAAGGCTGAAGCTTTCTTT,CASGTAAKAEAFF
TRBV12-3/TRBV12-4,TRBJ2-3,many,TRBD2,TGTGCCAGCAGTTTAGCCAGCCGGCGGGGGGGCCGAGATACGCAGTATTTT,CASSLASRRGGRDTQYF
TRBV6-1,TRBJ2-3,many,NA,TGTGCCAGCAGTGAAGATCCCGGAGGAGGGGCAGATACGCAGTATTTT,CASSEDPGGGADTQYF
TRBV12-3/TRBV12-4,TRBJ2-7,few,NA,TGTGCCAGCAGTTCGAGGCAGGGGTGGGAGCAGTACTTC,CASSSRQGWEQYF
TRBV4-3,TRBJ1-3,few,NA,TGCGCCAGCAGCCAAGAATTTATCGGATCCTACTCTGGAAACACCATATATTTT,CASSQEFIGSYSGNTIYF
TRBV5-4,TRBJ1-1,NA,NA,TGTGCCAGCAGCTTGCGTGCAGGGCCGAACACTGAAGCTTTCTTT,CASSLRAGPNTEAFF
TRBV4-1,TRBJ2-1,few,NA,TGCGCCAGCAGCCCTGGATGGGGTCCGGGGGCGGATGAGCAGTTCTTC,CASSPGWGPGADEQFF
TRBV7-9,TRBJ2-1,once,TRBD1,TGTGCCAGCAGCTTAGGGAGTCAGGGGGCCTACAATGAGCAGTTCTTC,CASSLGSQGAYNEQFF
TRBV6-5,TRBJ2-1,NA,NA,TGTGCCAGCAGAGGGGGTAGGGTGACCCGTAGACATGAGCAGTTCTTC,CASRGGRVTRRHEQFF
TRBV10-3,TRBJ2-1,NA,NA,TGTGCCATCAGACTCGACACCTACAATGAGCAGTTCTTC,CAIRLDTYNEQFF
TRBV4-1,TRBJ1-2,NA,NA,TGCGCCAGCAGCCAAGATCGACTGACAGGACTCTACACCTTC,CASSQDRLTGLYTF
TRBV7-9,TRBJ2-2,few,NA,TGTGCCAGCAGCTTCTTCGTTGGAGGGCACACCGGGGAGCTGTTTTTT,CASSFFVGGHTGELFF
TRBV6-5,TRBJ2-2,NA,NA,TGTGCCACCAACGAAAGAGTTACTCCGACCGGGGAGCTGTTTTTT,CATNERVTPTGELFF
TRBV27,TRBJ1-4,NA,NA,TGTGCCAGCAGGACATATAACTCGAAAAATGAAAAACTGTTTTTT,CASRTYNSKNEKLFF
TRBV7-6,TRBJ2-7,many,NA,TGTGCCAGCAGCTTCTCCGGGGGCAGCTCCTACGAGCAGTACTTC,CASSFSGGSSYEQYF
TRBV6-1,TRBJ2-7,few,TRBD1,TGTGCCAGCAGTCTGGACAGGGGGATATCTTACGAGCAGTACTTC,CASSLDRGISYEQYF
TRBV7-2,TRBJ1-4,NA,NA,TGTGCCAGCAGCTTAGCAGACCACCCCTCTGCAACTAATGAAAAACTGTTTTTT,CASSLADHPSATNEKLFF
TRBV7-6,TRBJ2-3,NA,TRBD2,TGTGCCAGCAGCTTAAGGGCCTCGGTAGCGGGGCAGTATTTT,CASSLRASVAGQYF
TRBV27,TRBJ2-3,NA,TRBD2,TGTGCCAGCAGTTTTTATACCGTTGGACTAGCGGTCCACACAGATACGCAGTATTTT,CASSFYTVGLAVHTDTQYF
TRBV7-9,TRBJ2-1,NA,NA,TGTGCCAGCAGCTACATCTCCGATGAGCAGTTCTTC,CASSYISDEQFF
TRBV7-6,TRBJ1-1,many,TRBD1,TGTGCCAGCAGCGATACGGGACAGGGACAGAACACTGAAGCTTTCTTT,CASSDTGQGQNTEAFF